A single sample is the source of the 7 T cell receptor beta chains below, sequenced in a study of blood T cell repertoires in COVID-19. Libraries were prepared by immunoSEQ multiplex PCR; TCRdb keeps only in-frame clonotypes and omits some of them. Among under 300,000 clones, around 90% were seen once, and the ten largest hold 2% to 2.5%. What was sequenced was PBMCs or T cells enriched from blood (not recorded which). These receptors were obtained from a woman aged 60-75 years in a cohort exposed to, infected with or recovered from COVID-19 (not recorded which).

J is TRBJ1-1 and V is TRBV6-5, with D hard to call. Germline V gene lookup returns CDR1 MNHEY and CDR2 SVGAGI. The CDR3 spans 14 residues. The ends were cut back, 1 base at V and 4 bases at J, with 10 bases in the middle. The CDR3: CASSYFRFGTEAFF. The DNA of the CDR3 is TGTGCCAGCAGTTACTTCCGCTTCGGCACTGAAGCTTTCTTT.

Turning to this clone: Because the CDR3's place on the DNA is in doubt, the DNA is left out and the CDR3 is given as listed by TCRdb. V is TRBV7-2 and J is TRBJ1-1. Including both end residues, the CDR3 is 15 amino acids long. The V gene's germline CDR1 is SGHTA and CDR2 FQGNSA. The chain's CDR3 is CASSLVGGGAIQTFF.

The rearrangement joins TRBV5-1 to TRBJ1-6; perhaps TRBD1 as D (6 bases). Germline assignment: CDR1 SGHRS and CDR2 YFSETQ. The CDR3 is 15 amino acids. V shed 1 base and J shed 7 bases, with 12 bases lying between them. As DNA, the CDR3 is TGCGCCAGCAGCTTGATCGGTCAGGGGAATTCACCCCTCCACTTT. Its protein is CASSLIGQGNSPLHF.

The chain carries TRBV19 and TRBJ2-2, with 9 bases aligning to TRBD1. Germline CDR1 LNHDA, CDR2 SQIVND (reference sequence). This CDR3 region has 14 residues. V shed 10 bases, J shed 7 bases, and the junction held 10 bases outside the gene matches. The CDR3 bases are TGTGCCACGAACGGACAGGGGATGGGCGGGGAGCTGTTTTTT. Translated, it gives CATNGQGMGGELFF.

J is TRBJ2-7 and V is TRBV24-1; D uncertain. Deletions cut 4 bases from V and 3 bases from J, with 9 bases between. The CDR3 sequence is 13 residues long. Germline assignment: CDR1 KGHDR and CDR2 SFDVKD. The DNA for the CDR3 is TGTGCCACCAGTGACCCCGACTTCTACGAGCAGTACTTC. It encodes CATSDPDFYEQYF.

This rearrangement joins TRBV2 to TRBJ2-1; 11 positions match TRBD2. CDR1 and CDR2 (germline): SNHLY, FYNNEI. The CDR3 has 16 residues. Trimming cost V 0 bases and J 7 bases; bases outside gene matches: 5. The DNA of the CDR3 is TGTGCCAGCAGTGAAGCACAGCTAGCGGGGGGAAATGAGCAGTTCTTC. It translates to CASSEAQLAGGNEQFF.

The chain uses TRBV7-9 and TRBJ1-6; D might be TRBD1 (6 bases). Germline CDR1 is SEHNR and CDR2 is FQNEAQ (reference sequence). V lost 5 bases, J lost 7 bases, and 15 bases lay in between. The CDR3 totals 15 residues. The CDR3 nucleotides are TGTGCCAGCAGCCCAGACAGGTCCGGCAATTCACCCCTCCACTTT. This translates into CASSPDRSGNSPLHF.